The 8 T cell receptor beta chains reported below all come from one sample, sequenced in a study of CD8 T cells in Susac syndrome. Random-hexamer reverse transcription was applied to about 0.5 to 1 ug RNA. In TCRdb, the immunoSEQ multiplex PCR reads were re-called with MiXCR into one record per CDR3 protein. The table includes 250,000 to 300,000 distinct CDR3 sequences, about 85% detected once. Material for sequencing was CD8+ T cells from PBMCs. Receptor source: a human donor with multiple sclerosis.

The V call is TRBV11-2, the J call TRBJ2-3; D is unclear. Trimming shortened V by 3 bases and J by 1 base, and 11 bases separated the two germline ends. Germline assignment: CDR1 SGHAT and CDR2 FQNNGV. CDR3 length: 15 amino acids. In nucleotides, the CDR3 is TGTGCCAGCAGCTTCTCAATAATTCGCACAGATACGCAGTATTTT. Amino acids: CASSFSIIRTDTQYF.

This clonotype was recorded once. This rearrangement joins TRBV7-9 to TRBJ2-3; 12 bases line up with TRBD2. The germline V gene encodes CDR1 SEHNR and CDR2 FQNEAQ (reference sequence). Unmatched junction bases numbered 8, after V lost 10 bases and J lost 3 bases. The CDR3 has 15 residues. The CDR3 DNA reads TGTGCCACATCCTTGACTAGCGGGAGTACAGATACGCAGTATTTT. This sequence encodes CATSLTSGSTDTQYF.

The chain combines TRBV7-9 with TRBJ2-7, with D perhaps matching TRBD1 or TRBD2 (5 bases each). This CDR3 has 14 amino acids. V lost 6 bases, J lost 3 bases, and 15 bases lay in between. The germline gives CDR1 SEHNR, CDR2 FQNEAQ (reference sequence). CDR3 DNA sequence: TGTGCCAGCAGTGAGCCGGGGACCCTCTACGAGCAGTACTTC. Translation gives CASSEPGTLYEQYF.

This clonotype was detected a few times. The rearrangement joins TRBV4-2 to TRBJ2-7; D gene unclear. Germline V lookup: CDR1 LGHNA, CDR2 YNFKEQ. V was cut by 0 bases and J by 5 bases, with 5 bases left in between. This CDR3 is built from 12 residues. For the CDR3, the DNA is TGTGCCAGCAGCCAAGATCCCGACGAGCAGTACTTC. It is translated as CASSQDPDEQYF.

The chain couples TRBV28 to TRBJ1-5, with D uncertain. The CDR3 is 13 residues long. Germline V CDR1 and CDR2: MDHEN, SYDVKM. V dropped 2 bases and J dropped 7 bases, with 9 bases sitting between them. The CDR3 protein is CASSLIGYQPQHF. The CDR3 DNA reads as TGTGCCAGCAGTTTAATAGGGTACCAGCCCCAGCATTTT.

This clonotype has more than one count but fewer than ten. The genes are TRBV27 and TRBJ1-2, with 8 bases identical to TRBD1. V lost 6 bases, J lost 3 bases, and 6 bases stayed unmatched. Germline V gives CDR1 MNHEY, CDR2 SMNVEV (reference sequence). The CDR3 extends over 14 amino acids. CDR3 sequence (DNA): TGTGCCAGCAGCCCCGGGACAGGCTACTATGGCTACACCTTC. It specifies CASSPGTGYYGYTF.

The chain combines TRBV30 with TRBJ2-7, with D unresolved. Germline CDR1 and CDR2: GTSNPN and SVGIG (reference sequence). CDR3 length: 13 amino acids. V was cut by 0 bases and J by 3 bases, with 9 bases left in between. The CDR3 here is CAWSVSNYYEQYF. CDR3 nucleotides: TGTGCCTGGAGTGTATCGAACTACTACGAGCAGTACTTC. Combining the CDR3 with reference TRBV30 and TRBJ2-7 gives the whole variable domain SQTIHQWPATLVQPVGSPLSLECTVEGTSNPNLYWYRQAAGRGLQLLFYSVGIGQISSEVPQNLSASRPQDRQFILSSKKLLLSDSGFYLCAWSVSNYYEQYFGPGTRLTVT.

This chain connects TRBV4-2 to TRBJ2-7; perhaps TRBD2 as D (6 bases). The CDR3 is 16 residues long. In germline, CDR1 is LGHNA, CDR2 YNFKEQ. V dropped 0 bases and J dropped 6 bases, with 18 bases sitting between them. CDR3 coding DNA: TGTGCCAGCAGCCAAGATTGGGATATTGGGGGAGGCGAGCAGTACTTC. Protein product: CASSQDWDIGGGEQYF.